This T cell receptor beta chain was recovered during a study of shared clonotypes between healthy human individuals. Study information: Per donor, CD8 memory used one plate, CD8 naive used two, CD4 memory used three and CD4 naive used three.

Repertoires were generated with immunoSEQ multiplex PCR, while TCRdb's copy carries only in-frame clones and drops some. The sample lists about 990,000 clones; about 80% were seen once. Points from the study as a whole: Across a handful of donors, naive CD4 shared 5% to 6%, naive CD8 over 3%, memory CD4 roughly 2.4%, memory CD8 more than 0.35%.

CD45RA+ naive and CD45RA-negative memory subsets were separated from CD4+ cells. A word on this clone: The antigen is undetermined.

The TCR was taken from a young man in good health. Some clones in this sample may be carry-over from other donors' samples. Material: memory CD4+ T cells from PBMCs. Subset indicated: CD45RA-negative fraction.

The CDR3 protein is CASSQETVMNTEAFF. The CDR3 DNA sequence: TGCGCCAGCAGCCAAGAGACAGTTATGAACACTGAAGCTTTCTTT. The V gene is TRBV4-1, the J gene TRBJ1-1, with D perhaps matching TRBD1 (5 bases). Between the trimmed V and J ends, which lost 0 bases and 0 bases, there was a span of 8 bases. Germline CDR1 MGHRA, CDR2 YSYEKL. This CDR3 contains 15 residues.